These 12 T cell receptor beta chains were all obtained from the same sample, sequenced in a study of T-cell memory formation after mild COVID-19 (dated by TCRdb to about 2021). Receptor libraries were prepared by 5' RACE. The sample was run on an Illumina NovaSeq 6000. TCRdb itself trimmed the public reads at Q25 with fastp, ran MiXCR and retained productive beta chains. Each CDR3 protein gets just one entry, which takes the most common genes and DNA from the rows behind it. This sample lists over 120,000 distinct CDR3 sequences; roughly a quarter were detected once. The top ten hold around 22% of the sample. Sequencing was carried out using PBMCs or a T cell subset sorted from them (not recorded which). All receptors come from an adult woman who had mild COVID-19 (a few samples of this study predate the infection). The sample titles of this study are shuffled in the database, so cell type and time point are left out; the donor was told from shared clones.

In its sample, this clonotype was seen a few times. The chain is built from TRBV11-2 and TRBJ2-2; no clear D gene. CDR1 is SGHAT, CDR2 FQNNGV, per germline. Trimming took off 8 bases at V and 3 bases at J, with 7 bases between the two ends. The CDR3 runs to 12 residues. CDR3 region: CASFSYTGELFF. The CDR3 region has the DNA TGTGCCAGCTTTTCGTACACCGGGGAGCTGTTTTTT. The complete variable domain, with remaining parts taken from reference TRBV11-2 and TRBJ2-2, reads EAGVAQSPRYKIIEKRQSVAFWCNPISGHATLYWYQQILGQGPKLLIQFQNNGVVDDSQLPKDRFSAERLKGVDSTLKIQPAKLEDSAVYLCASFSYTGELFFGEGSRLTVL.

The chain joins TRBV5-8 to TRBJ1-4; D is ambiguous. Germline V CDR1 and CDR2: SGHTS, YDEGEE. This CDR3 spans 16 amino acids. V lost 0 bases and J lost 7, with 16 bases in between. The CDR3 DNA sequence: TGTGCCAGCAGCTTGGCTCTCAGAGGAGAGAGTGAAAAACTGTTTTTT. As protein: CASSLALRGESEKLFF.

This clonotype has just a few counts. The genes are TRBV12-3 or TRBV12-4 and TRBJ2-5; weak D call: TRBD1 (5 bases). This CDR3 is built from 13 residues. The V end was cut by 5 bases, the J end by 4 bases, with 11 bases between. The CDR3 DNA is TGTGCCAGCAGTCTCGCTAGGGGAGAGACCCAGTACTTC. Amino acid sequence: CASSLARGETQYF.

The chain carries TRBV4-3 and TRBJ1-1, with D unclear. Trimming took off 3 bases at V and 1 base at J, with 12 bases between the two ends. The CDR3 is made up of 15 amino acids. Looked up from germline, CDR1 is LGHNA and CDR2 is YSLEER. As DNA, the CDR3 is TGCGCCAGCAGCCATGTCGGGGTGGGGAACACTGAAGCTTTCTTT. This translates into CASSHVGVGNTEAFF.

The V gene is TRBV12-3 or TRBV12-4, the J gene TRBJ2-7; 8 nucleotides match TRBD2. The trim removed 5 bases at V and 2 bases at J, leaving 5 bases unmatched. There are 14 residues in the CDR3. The CDR3 protein is CASSEGGGPYEQYF. Written as DNA, the CDR3 is TGTGCCAGCAGTGAGGGCGGGGGGCCCTACGAGCAGTACTTC.

This clonotype occurred a few times. The chain has TRBV12-3 or TRBV12-4 and TRBJ2-3; 11 positions match TRBD2. J was trimmed by 0 bases and V by 2 bases; bases with no gene match: 7. This CDR3 spans 18 amino acids. DNA for the CDR3: TGTGCCAGCAGTTTAATCTTAGCGGGGGGGTTTAGCACAGATACGCAGTATTTT. This encodes CASSLILAGGFSTDTQYF.

The V call is TRBV29-1, the J call TRBJ2-7; the match to TRBD2 covers 8 bases. Germline CDR1 SQVTM, CDR2 ANQGSEA. Unmatched junction bases numbered 7, after V lost 3 bases and J lost 3 bases. The CDR3 is 14 residues long. Here the CDR3 reads CSVDASGGSYEQYF. DNA for the CDR3: TGCAGCGTTGACGCCAGCGGGGGTAGCTACGAGCAGTACTTC.

The rearrangement links TRBV5-1 to TRBJ2-7; no clear D gene. The V end lost 5 bases, the J end lost 3 bases, and 12 bases lay between the germline ends. There are 13 residues in the CDR3. CDR1 SGHRS and CDR2 YFSETQ come from the germline V gene. CDR3 sequence reads: CASRYGPGYEQYF. Written as DNA, the CDR3 is TGCGCCAGCAGATACGGACCGGGCTACGAGCAGTACTTC.

In DNA, the CDR3 is TGTGCCAGCAGTTCCGGGACTAGCGGAGACGAGCAGTACTTC. Amino acid sequence: CASSSGTSGDEQYF. V usage is TRBV12-3 or TRBV12-4 and J usage is TRBJ2-7; 11 bases align to TRBD2. V trimming: 4 bases; J trimming: 5 bases; junction bases outside the gene matches: 4. The CDR3 has 14 residues.

In this sample, this clonotype turned up a few times. The chain uses TRBV24-1 and TRBJ2-5, with no clear D. V lost 4 bases, J lost 4 bases, and 12 bases lay in between. The CDR3 runs 14 residues. The germline V gene has CDR1 KGHDR and CDR2 SFDVKD. The CDR3 coding sequence is TGTGCCACCAGTGACCATCTAGGAAGAGAGACCCAGTACTTC. Encoded protein: CATSDHLGRETQYF.

The rearrangement joins TRBV5-1 to TRBJ2-7, with D unresolved. Germline V gene lookup returns CDR1 SGHRS and CDR2 YFSETQ. The CDR3 loop spans 12 amino acids. Between the trimmed V and J ends, which lost 0 bases and 6 bases, there was a span of 7 bases. CDR3 region: CASSLDGSEQYF. DNA for the CDR3: TGCGCCAGCAGCTTGGATGGAAGCGAGCAGTACTTC.

In this sample, this clonotype turned up a few times. This chain links TRBV4-1 with TRBJ2-5; D possibly corresponds to TRBD2 (7 bases). Germline values: CDR1 MGHRA, CDR2 YSYEKL. The V gene lost 1 base and the J gene lost 1 base, with 10 bases spanning the gap. The CDR3 is 15 amino acids. DNA for the CDR3: TGCGCCAGCAGCCAAGCGGGGGGCCTCCAAGAGACCCAGTACTTC. Protein sequence: CASSQAGGLQETQYF.